This T cell receptor (beta chain) is drawn from a study of blood T cell repertoires in COVID-19. Study details: COVID-19 samples, acute and convalescent, were from the United States, Italy and Spain. Sources were T cells, B-cell-depleted T cells, or PBMCs; the material itself was cDNA or gDNA.

Patients of the Seattle cohort, enrolled during active infection, were followed longitudinally. Method: immunoSEQ multiplex PCR; TCRdb's copy keeps in-frame clones and lacks some. Of roughly 70,000 clones detected, around 77% appear once; the ten largest clones hold around 2.3%. The CDR3 is 16 amino acids. Per germline, CDR1 SGHRS and CDR2 YFSETQ. The V and J ends lost 2 bases and 0 bases respectively, with 12 bases between them. The material sequenced was peripheral blood. This chain connects TRBV5-1 to TRBJ2-1; D might be TRBD2 (6 bases). This clonotype was sampled from a man in his 70s with COVID-19, enrolled during active disease. CDR3 coding DNA: TGCGCCAGCAGCTTAGCGGGCCTACTCTCCTACAATGAGCAGTTCTTC. This gives the protein CASSLAGLLSYNEQFF.